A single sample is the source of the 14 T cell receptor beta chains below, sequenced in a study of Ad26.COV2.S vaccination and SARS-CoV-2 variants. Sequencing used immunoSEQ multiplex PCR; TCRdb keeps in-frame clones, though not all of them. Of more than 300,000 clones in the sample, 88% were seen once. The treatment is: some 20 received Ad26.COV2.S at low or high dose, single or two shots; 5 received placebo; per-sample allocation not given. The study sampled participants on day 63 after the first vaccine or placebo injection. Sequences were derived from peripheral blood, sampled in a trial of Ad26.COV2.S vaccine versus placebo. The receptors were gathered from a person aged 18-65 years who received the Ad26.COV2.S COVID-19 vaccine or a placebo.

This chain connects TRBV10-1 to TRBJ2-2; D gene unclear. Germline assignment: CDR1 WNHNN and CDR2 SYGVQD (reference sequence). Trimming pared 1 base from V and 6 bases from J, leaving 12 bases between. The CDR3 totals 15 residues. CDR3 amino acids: CASSEYLISPGELFF. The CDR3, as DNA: TGCGCCAGCAGTGAGTATTTGATCAGTCCCGGGGAGCTGTTTTTT.

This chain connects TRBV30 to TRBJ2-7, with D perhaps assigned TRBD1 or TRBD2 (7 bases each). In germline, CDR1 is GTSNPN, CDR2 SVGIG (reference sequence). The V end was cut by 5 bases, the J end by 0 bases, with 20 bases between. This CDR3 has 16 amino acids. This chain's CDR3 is CAWQGGPRPSSYEQYF. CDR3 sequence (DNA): TGTGCCTGGCAGGGGGGGCCGCGGCCCAGCTCCTACGAGCAGTACTTC.

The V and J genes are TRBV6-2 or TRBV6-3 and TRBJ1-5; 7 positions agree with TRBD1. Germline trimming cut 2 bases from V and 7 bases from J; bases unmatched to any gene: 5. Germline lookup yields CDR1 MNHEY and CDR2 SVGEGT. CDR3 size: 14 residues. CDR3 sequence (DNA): TGTGCCAGCAGTTACACAGGGGAGATGCAGCCCCAGCATTTT. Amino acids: CASSYTGEMQPQHF.

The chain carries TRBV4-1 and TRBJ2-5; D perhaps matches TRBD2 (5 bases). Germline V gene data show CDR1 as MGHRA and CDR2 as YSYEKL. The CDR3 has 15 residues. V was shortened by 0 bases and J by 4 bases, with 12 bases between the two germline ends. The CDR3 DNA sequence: TGCGCCAGCAGCCAAGATCTAGCCCTCGTAGAGACCCAGTACTTC. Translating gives CASSQDLALVETQYF.

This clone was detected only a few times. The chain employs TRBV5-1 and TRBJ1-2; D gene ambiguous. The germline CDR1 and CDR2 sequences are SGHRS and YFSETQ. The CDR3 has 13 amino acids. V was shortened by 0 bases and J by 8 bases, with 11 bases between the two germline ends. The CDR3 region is CASSLATGRGYTF. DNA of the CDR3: TGCGCCAGCAGCTTGGCCACCGGGAGGGGCTACACCTTC.

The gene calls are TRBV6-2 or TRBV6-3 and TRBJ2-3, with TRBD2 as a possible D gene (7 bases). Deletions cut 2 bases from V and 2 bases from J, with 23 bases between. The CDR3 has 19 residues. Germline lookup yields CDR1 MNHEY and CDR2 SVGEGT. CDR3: CASSYPPGGPAIHTDTQYF. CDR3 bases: TGTGCCAGCAGTTACCCGCCCGGGGGGCCGGCAATACACACAGATACGCAGTATTTT.

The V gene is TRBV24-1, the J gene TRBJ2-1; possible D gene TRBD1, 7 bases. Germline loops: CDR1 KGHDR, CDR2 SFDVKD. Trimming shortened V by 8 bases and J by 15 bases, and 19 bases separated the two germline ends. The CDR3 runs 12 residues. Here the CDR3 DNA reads TGTGCCACCAAAACGGAGGGGGCAGCTAGGTTCTTC. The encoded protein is CATKTEGAARFF.

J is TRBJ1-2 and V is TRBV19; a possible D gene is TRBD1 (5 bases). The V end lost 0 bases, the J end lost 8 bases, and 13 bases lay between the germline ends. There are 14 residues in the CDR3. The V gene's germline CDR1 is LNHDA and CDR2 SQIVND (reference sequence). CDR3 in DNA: TGTGCCAGTAGTATAGACCTAAGGGGAGGCGGCTACACCTTC. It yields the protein CASSIDLRGGGYTF.

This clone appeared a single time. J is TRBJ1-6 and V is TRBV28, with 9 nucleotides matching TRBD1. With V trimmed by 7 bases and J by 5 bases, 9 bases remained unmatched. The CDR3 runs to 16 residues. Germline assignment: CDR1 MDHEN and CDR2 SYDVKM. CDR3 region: CASIVSRQGDNSPLHF. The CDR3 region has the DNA TGTGCCAGCATTGTTTCTAGACAGGGGGATAATTCACCCCTCCACTTT.

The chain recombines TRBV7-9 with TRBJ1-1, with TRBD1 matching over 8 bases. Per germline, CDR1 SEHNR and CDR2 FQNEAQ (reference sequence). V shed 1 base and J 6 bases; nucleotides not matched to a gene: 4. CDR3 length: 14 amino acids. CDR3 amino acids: CASSLDRGSSEAFF. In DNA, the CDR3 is TGTGCCAGCAGCTTAGACAGGGGGTCCTCTGAAGCTTTCTTT.

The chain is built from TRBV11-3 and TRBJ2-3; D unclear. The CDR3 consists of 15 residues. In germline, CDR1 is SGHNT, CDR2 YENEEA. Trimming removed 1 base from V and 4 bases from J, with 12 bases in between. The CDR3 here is CASSLVPGGPDTQYF. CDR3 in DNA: TGTGCCAGCAGCTTAGTCCCGGGTGGGCCAGATACGCAGTATTTT.

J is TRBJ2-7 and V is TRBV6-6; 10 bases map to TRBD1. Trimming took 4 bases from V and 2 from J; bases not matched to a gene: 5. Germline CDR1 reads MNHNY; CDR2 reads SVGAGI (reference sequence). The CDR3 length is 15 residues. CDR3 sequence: CASSFRGQGAYEQYF. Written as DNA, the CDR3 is TGTGCCAGCAGTTTTCGAGGACAGGGGGCCTACGAGCAGTACTTC.

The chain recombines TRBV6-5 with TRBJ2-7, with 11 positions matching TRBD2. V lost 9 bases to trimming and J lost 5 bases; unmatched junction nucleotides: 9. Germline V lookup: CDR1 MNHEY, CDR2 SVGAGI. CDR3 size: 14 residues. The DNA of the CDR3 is TGTGCCAGGAGAAGACTAGCGGGGAGCCACGAGCAGTACTTC. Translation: CARRRLAGSHEQYF.

The CDR3 protein is CASSQDRGGEQFF. DNA for the CDR3: TGTGCCAGCAGCCAAGATCGGGGAGGGGAGCAGTTCTTC. The V and J genes are TRBV14 and TRBJ2-1; 7 nucleotides line up with TRBD2. CDR1 and CDR2 from the germline V gene are SGHDN and FVKESK. The CDR3 runs 13 residues. V shed 0 bases and J 10 bases; nucleotides not matched to a gene: 3.